The 30 T cell receptor beta chains in this list originate from one sample, sequenced in a study of post-analysis software for immune sequencing data. The study's findings and limits: Five or six TRBV segments, TRBV5-6, TRBV5-1 and TRBV20-1 among them, were found more frequent in patients than controls.

Antigens for these TCRs are unknown. Prepared libraries of TCR beta cDNA carried unique molecular identifiers. TCRdb re-called the PCR reads through MiXCR, storing one row per CDR3 protein. The repertoire holds about 820,000 distinct CDR3 sequences, with about 53% as singletons. The sequencing input was blood. The source of these receptors is a girl aged 10 to 17 with multiple sclerosis.

The gene calls are TRBV12-3 or TRBV12-4 and TRBJ2-1; unclear D gene. This CDR3 has 16 amino acids. The V and J ends lost 2 bases and 2 bases respectively, with 13 bases between them. The CDR3 nucleotides read TGTGCCAGCAGTTTAAGCTCGAGCGTACCCTACAATGAGCAGTTCTTC. This translates into CASSLSSSVPYNEQFF.

The chain recombines TRBV5-1 with TRBJ2-7, with D uncertain. The CDR3 is made up of 14 amino acids. CDR1 is SGHRS, CDR2 YFSETQ, per germline. Between the trimmed V and J ends, which lost 0 bases and 0 bases, there was a span of 7 bases. The CDR3 loop reads CASSLGAPSYEQYF. In DNA form, the CDR3 reads TGCGCCAGCAGCTTGGGAGCACCCTCCTACGAGCAGTACTTC.

The chain uses TRBV4-2 and TRBJ1-1; D gene ambiguous. Trimming removed 4 bases at V and 1 base at J, with 13 bases between. CDR1 is LGHNA and CDR2 is YNFKEQ in the germline V gene. CDR3 length: 15 residues. Here the CDR3 reads CASSPEATWNTEAFF. The CDR3 DNA reads as TGTGCCAGCAGCCCCGAGGCCACCTGGAACACTGAAGCTTTCTTT.

The CDR3 DNA reads TGTGCCAGCAGACAGGACAGGTCGGGTGAAGCTTTCTTT. It yields the protein CASRQDRSGEAFF. The genes are TRBV12-3 or TRBV12-4 and TRBJ1-1; TRBD1 matches 7 bases. J lost 7 bases, V lost 6 bases, and 8 bases had no gene match. The CDR3 spans 13 residues.

The count of this clonotype is one. The V gene is TRBV5-1, the J gene TRBJ2-3; D perhaps matches TRBD2 (7 bases). The CDR3 has 16 amino acids. The V end lost 0 bases, the J end lost 1 base, and 12 bases lay between the germline ends. Germline lookup yields CDR1 SGHRS and CDR2 YFSETQ. The CDR3 spells CASSLGGGVGTDTQYF. In DNA, the CDR3 is TGCGCCAGCAGCTTGGGCGGGGGCGTGGGCACAGATACGCAGTATTTT.

Only one count was recorded for this clonotype. The CDR3 sequence is CASSQATGQGSETQFF. CDR3 bases: TGTGCCAGCAGCCAAGCTACCGGACAGGGTTCTGAGACCCAGTTCTTC. The chain couples TRBV4-2 to TRBJ2-1, with 8 bases matching TRBD1. The CDR3 contains 16 residues. V trimming: 1 base; J trimming: 13 bases; junction bases outside the gene matches: 15. The germline V gene encodes CDR1 LGHNA and CDR2 YNFKEQ.

This sequence joins TRBV9 and TRBJ2-5; D is undetermined. The CDR3 loop spans 13 amino acids. With 0 bases removed from V and 5 bases from J, the gap between germline ends came to 8 bases. Germline-derived CDR1 and CDR2 are SGDLS and YYNGEE. Here the CDR3 reads CASSVGPEETQYF. The CDR3 DNA reads TGTGCCAGCAGCGTAGGTCCGGAGGAGACCCAGTACTTC.

The J gene is TRBJ2-4, the V gene TRBV29-1; a weak D match, TRBD2 (5 bases). Germline CDR1 and CDR2: SQVTM and ANQGSEA. V lost 5 bases to trimming and J lost 2 bases, with 16 bases between them. The CDR3 contains 15 residues. This CDR3 is CSVKPDLAPKNIQYF. Here the CDR3 DNA reads TGCAGCGTTAAACCGGACTTGGCCCCCAAAAACATTCAGTACTTC.

This clonotype occurred a few times. The chain has TRBV4-1 and TRBJ2-7; the match to TRBD1 covers 7 bases. Germline lookup yields CDR1 MGHRA and CDR2 YSYEKL. J lost 6 bases, V lost 4 bases, and 9 bases had no gene match. This CDR3 is 14 amino acids long. In DNA form, the CDR3 reads TGCGCCAGCAGCCTCCGGGACAGCGTGGGCGAGCAGTACTTC. Protein sequence: CASSLRDSVGEQYF.

The CDR3 region has the DNA TGCGCCAGCAGCCAAGATCACAGGGCCGGGTACGAGCAGTACTTC. Translation gives CASSQDHRAGYEQYF. The V call is TRBV4-1, the J call TRBJ2-5; D might be TRBD1 (6 bases). The J call may be mistaken, given a closer DNA end match to TRBJ2-7. Germline lookup yields CDR1 MGHRA and CDR2 YSYEKL. CDR3 length: 15 amino acids.

In this sample, this clonotype turned up a few times. The chain carries TRBV12-3 or TRBV12-4 and TRBJ2-1; D remains ambiguous. V lost 6 bases and J lost 4, with 4 bases in between. This CDR3 contains 11 residues. CDR3 region: CASRIYNEQFF. DNA of the CDR3: TGTGCCAGCAGGATTTACAATGAGCAGTTCTTC.

This chain connects TRBV20-1 to TRBJ2-1; 10 bases map to TRBD1. The J segment lost 0 bases and the V segment lost 5 bases, leaving 4 bases of the junction unmatched. The germline gives CDR1 DFQATT, CDR2 SNEGSKA (reference sequence). The CDR3 consists of 15 residues. CDR3 protein: CSAHRTGGSYNEQFF. DNA of the CDR3: TGCAGTGCTCACCGGACAGGGGGCTCCTACAATGAGCAGTTCTTC.

The chain recombines TRBV27 with TRBJ2-1, with TRBD2 as a possible D gene (5 bases). With 3 bases removed from V and 2 bases from J, the gap between germline ends came to 17 bases. Germline lookup yields CDR1 MNHEY and CDR2 SMNVEV (reference sequence). The CDR3 length is 17 residues. This CDR3 is CASSFRASSLPYNEQFF. CDR3 sequence (DNA): TGTGCCAGCAGTTTCCGTGCTTCTAGCCTACCCTACAATGAGCAGTTCTTC.

The CDR3 nucleotides read TGTGCCAGCAGCTTAGGCTTAACAGGCCCGGGGAAGACCCAGTACTTC. It translates to CASSLGLTGPGKTQYF. This rearrangement joins TRBV7-8 to TRBJ2-5; either TRBD1 or TRBD2 may supply D (5 bases each). CDR1 is SGHVS, CDR2 FQNEAQ, per germline. Trimming pared 1 base from V and 6 bases from J, leaving 18 bases between. The CDR3 runs to 16 residues.

This rearrangement joins TRBV20-1 to TRBJ2-7; perhaps TRBD2 as D (6 bases). The CDR3 loop spans 15 amino acids. V was pared by 6 bases and J by 0 bases, with 18 bases between. The germline gives CDR1 DFQATT, CDR2 SNEGSKA (reference sequence). DNA of the CDR3: TGCAGTGCCGACCTAGCGACCCAGGACTCCTACGAGCAGTACTTC. It translates to CSADLATQDSYEQYF.

The chain uses TRBV29-1 and TRBJ2-5, with a tentative D call TRBD1 (6 bases). V gave up 1 base and J gave up 6 bases, with 18 bases separating them. Germline V gene lookup returns CDR1 SQVTM and CDR2 ANQGSEA. CDR3 length: 15 amino acids. The CDR3 loop is CSVEGQWKGEKTQYF. DNA of the CDR3: TGCAGCGTTGAAGGTCAATGGAAGGGGGAGAAGACCCAGTACTTC. Together with reference TRBV29-1 and TRBJ2-5, the CDR3 gives the full variable domain: SAVISQKPSRDICQRGTSLTIQCQVDSQVTMMFWYRQQPGQSLTLIATANQGSEATYESGFVIDKFPISRPNLTFSTLTVSNMSPEDSSIYLCSVEGQWKGEKTQYFGPGTRLLVL.

The chain links TRBV2 to TRBJ2-4, with D tentatively TRBD1 or TRBD2 (6 bases each). This CDR3 has 14 amino acids. Germline V gene sequence: CDR1 SNHLY, CDR2 FYNNEI. The germline V and J ends were trimmed by 2 bases and 4 bases, with 9 bases remaining between them. CDR3 nucleotide sequence: TGTGCCAGCAGTGAAACGGGGGCGAAAAACATTCAGTACTTC. Residues: CASSETGAKNIQYF.

The CDR3 coding sequence is TGCGCCAGCAGAAACCCGGCAGGGGGCAACGGCTACACCTTC. This translates into CASRNPAGGNGYTF. V gene TRBV5-1 combines with J gene TRBJ1-2, with 8 bases matching TRBD1. The CDR3 consists of 14 residues. With V trimmed by 5 bases and J by 8 bases, 11 bases remained unmatched. CDR1 and CDR2 (germline): SGHRS, YFSETQ.

In its sample, this clonotype was seen a few times. The J gene is TRBJ2-7, the V gene TRBV4-1; D is uncertain. CDR1 and CDR2 (germline): MGHRA, YSYEKL. V was clipped by 0 bases and J by 0 bases, with 15 bases between them. CDR3 length equals 17 residues. The DNA of the CDR3 is TGCGCCAGCAGCCAAGATACCGGGCTAGACCACTCCTACGAGCAGTACTTC. It encodes CASSQDTGLDHSYEQYF.

This sequence joins TRBV7-6 and TRBJ2-3, with 15 nucleotides matching TRBD2. The CDR3 runs to 19 residues. The junction had 10 bases not matched to a gene; V was cut back by 5 bases and J by 1 base. Germline loops: CDR1 SGHVS, CDR2 FNYEAQ. CDR3 sequence: CASSTGLAGGRTGTDTQYF. The CDR3 coding sequence is TGTGCCAGCAGCACAGGACTAGCGGGGGGGCGTACCGGCACAGATACGCAGTATTTT.

In DNA form, the CDR3 reads TGTGCCAGCAGTCCCTTGGGATCAATTGCTCAAGAGACCCAGTACTTC. It yields the protein CASSPLGSIAQETQYF. The chain uses TRBV28 and TRBJ2-5; no clear D gene. The CDR3 consists of 16 residues. Per germline, CDR1 MDHEN and CDR2 SYDVKM. V dropped 5 bases and J dropped 2 bases, with 18 bases sitting between them.

This clonotype was seen more than once but under ten times. The rearrangement uses TRBV28 and TRBJ1-5; D ambiguous. Germline loops: CDR1 MDHEN, CDR2 SYDVKM. Trimming shortened V by 4 bases and J by 4 bases, and 11 bases separated the two germline ends. The CDR3 contains 14 residues. In DNA, the CDR3 is TGTGCCAGCAGTTCAATCTCTCTAAATCAGCCCCAGCATTTT. Its protein is CASSSISLNQPQHF.

The gene calls are TRBV11-2 and TRBJ2-3; TRBD1 aligns across 10 bases. This CDR3 has 18 residues. V was clipped by 2 bases and J by 3 bases; unmatched bases: 11. Germline CDR1 reads SGHAT; CDR2 reads FQNNGV. CDR3 nucleotide sequence: TGTGCCAGCAGCTTACGGAGACAGGGGGCGCGATTGACAGATACGCAGTATTTT. Its protein product is CASSLRRQGARLTDTQYF.

The J gene is TRBJ1-2, the V gene TRBV5-1; possibly TRBD1 for D (6 bases). V lost 2 bases and J 8 bases, leaving 19 bases between the germline ends. The CDR3 consists of 15 residues. CDR1 and CDR2 from the germline V gene are SGHRS and YFSETQ. CDR3 coding DNA: TGCGCCAGCAGCTTAGACGCGGGGGGCTTTTGGGGCTACACCTTC. Its protein is CASSLDAGGFWGYTF.

This clonotype was counted only a few times. The genes are TRBV29-1 and TRBJ2-3, with a tentative D call TRBD2 (6 bases). Germline loops: CDR1 SQVTM, CDR2 ANQGSEA. Trimming removed 4 bases at V and 2 bases at J, with 19 bases between. The CDR3 sequence is 16 residues long. The CDR3 bases are TGCAGCGTTGTAGGCCTTGAGGCGGGGATCACAGATACGCAGTATTTT. This gives the protein CSVVGLEAGITDTQYF.

The chain couples TRBV7-9 to TRBJ2-1; the match to TRBD1 covers 8 bases. This CDR3 region has 17 residues. Looked up from germline, CDR1 is SEHNR and CDR2 is FQNEAQ (reference sequence). V shed 4 bases, J shed 3 bases, and the junction held 11 bases outside the gene matches. CDR3 amino acids: CASSSTLGQGNYNEQFF. CDR3 sequence (DNA): TGTGCCAGCAGCTCTACCCTTGGACAGGGAAACTACAATGAGCAGTTCTTC.

This clonotype was detected a few times. The chain recombines TRBV7-9 with TRBJ2-5; 7 nucleotides agree with TRBD1. Gene TRBJ2-7 matches the end of the DNA better, so the J call may be wrong. From germline, CDR1 is SEHNR and CDR2 FQNEAQ (reference sequence). This CDR3 is 14 amino acids long. The CDR3 sequence is CASSPGTDSDEQYF. The CDR3, as DNA: TGTGCCAGCAGCCCAGGGACAGATTCGGACGAGCAGTACTTC.

J is TRBJ2-3 and V is TRBV24-1; D gene ambiguous. The V end lost 9 bases, the J end lost 5 bases, and 20 bases lay between the germline ends. The CDR3 runs to 15 residues. Germline loops: CDR1 KGHDR, CDR2 SFDVKD. CDR3 bases: TGTGCCACCCTTAAGTCAAGACGTGCTGGAGATACGCAGTATTTT. Residues: CATLKSRRAGDTQYF.

V gene TRBV20-1 combines with J gene TRBJ2-3; 11 positions match TRBD2. CDR3 length: 14 amino acids. The V gene end was trimmed by 5 bases and the J gene end by 0 bases; junction bases not matched to a gene: 1. Germline assignment: CDR1 DFQATT and CDR2 SNEGSKA (reference sequence). The CDR3 DNA is TGCAGTGCTCCTAGCGGGGGGAGCACAGATACGCAGTATTTT. This translates into CSAPSGGSTDTQYF.

This chain joins TRBV27 and TRBJ2-7; weak D call: TRBD1 (6 bases). The CDR3 totals 12 residues. Germline V gene data show CDR1 as MNHEY and CDR2 as SMNVEV (reference sequence). With 5 bases removed from V and 5 bases from J, the gap between germline ends came to 10 bases. The CDR3 sequence: CASSIQGNEQYF. The CDR3 DNA reads as TGTGCCAGCAGTATACAGGGCAACGAGCAGTACTTC.